This T cell receptor beta chain is from a study of CD8 T cells in Susac syndrome. Background on the study: Within the group of sequenced Susac syndrome patients, 5 or 6 had active disease and eight were in remission. When their blood was taken, the Susac syndrome patients had either not yet had any therapy, were taking corticosteroids, or were taking intravenous immunoglobulin alone.

This CDR3 comprises 16 residues. Deletions cut 4 bases from V and 2 bases from J, with 17 bases between. CDR1 and CDR2 (germline): MNHEY, SMNVEV (reference sequence). With random hexamers, reverse transcription was performed on roughly 0.45 to 1 ug of RNA. Amplification of the TCR beta CDR3 was carried out by immunoSEQ multiplex PCR, which spanned a total of 54 Vbeta and 13 Jbeta segments. Using its own MiXCR run on the immunoSEQ multiplex PCR reads, TCRdb lists one record per CDR3 protein. Of around 230,000 distinct CDR3 sequences listed, 95% to 97% are singletons. CD8+ and CD4+ T cells circulating in blood were sequenced for TCR beta.

The TCR was taken from a human donor with Susac syndrome. The sequenced material came from CD4+ T cells from PBMCs. The chain recombines TRBV27 with TRBJ1-2; no definite D call. The CDR3 loop is CASSSRTGPGNYGYTF. The CDR3 DNA is TGTGCCAGCAGTTCTCGGACGGGCCCGGGAAACTATGGCTACACCTTC.